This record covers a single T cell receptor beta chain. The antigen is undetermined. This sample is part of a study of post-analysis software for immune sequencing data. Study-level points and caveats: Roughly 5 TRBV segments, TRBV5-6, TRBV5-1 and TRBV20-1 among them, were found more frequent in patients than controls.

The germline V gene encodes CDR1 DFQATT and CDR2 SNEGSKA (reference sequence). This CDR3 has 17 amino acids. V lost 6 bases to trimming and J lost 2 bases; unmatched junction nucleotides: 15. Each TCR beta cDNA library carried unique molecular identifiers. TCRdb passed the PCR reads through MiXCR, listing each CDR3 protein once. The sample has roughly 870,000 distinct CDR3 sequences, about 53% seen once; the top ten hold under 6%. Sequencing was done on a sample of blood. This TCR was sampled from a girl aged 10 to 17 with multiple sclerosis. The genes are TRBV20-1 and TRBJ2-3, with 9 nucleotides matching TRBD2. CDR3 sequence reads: CSAPEGSGSPYTDTQYF. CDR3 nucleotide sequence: TGCAGTGCCCCTGAGGGTAGCGGGAGTCCGTACACAGATACGCAGTATTTT.